This T cell receptor beta chain comes out of a study of cytomegalovirus exposure and HLA in healthy donors. Overall study context: Sequencing of about 179 million T cells in an earlier analysis found more than 100 million unique TCR beta sequences.

Findings and limits, study-wide: It was 164 TCR beta chains that were listed as cytomegalovirus-associated.

Per germline, CDR1 MGHRA and CDR2 YSYEKL. Trimming cost V 10 bases and J 4 bases, with 22 bases left between them. The CDR3 is 15 residues long. The PCR had 60 Vbeta and 13 Jbeta primers. The repertoire was sequenced with immunoSEQ multiplex PCR; TCRdb's copy has only in-frame clones and lacks some. The sample shows about 140,000 clones, more than 70% of them seen only once. Turning to this clone: The antigen is not known.

This TCR was sampled from a man between 25 and 39 years old in good health and CMV-seronegative. Sample: PBMCs. The chain couples TRBV4-1 to TRBJ1-1, with D tentatively TRBD1 (6 bases). The DNA for the CDR3 is TGCGCCAACAGAGACAGGACTGGGAATTCCACTGAAGCTTTCTTT. Its protein is CANRDRTGNSTEAFF.